Below, 2 T cell receptor beta chains from the same sample are listed, as sequenced in a study of regulatory T cells in long-lasting Graves disease. Researchers made TCR beta libraries by using iRepertoire HTBI primers and running Arm-PCR on CDR3 regions. TCRdb independently ran MiXCR on the multiplex PCR reads; one entry per CDR3 protein. This sample carries a few hundred thousand distinct CDR3 sequences, around 15% of them seen once, and the ten largest clones take around 20%. The time point was: newly diagnosed GD, antithyroid drugs for less than 3 months. PBMC RNA served as the TCR library source. These same records also appear under a second study, on T cells in Graves' hyperthyroidism and ophthalmopathy.

The sample was peripheral blood mononuclear cells (PBMCs), taken at new diagnosis, from a patient treated with antithyroid drugs. These receptors originate from a woman between 18 and 29 years old with Graves disease.

This clonotype was recorded a few times. The CDR3 nucleotides read TGCGCCAGCAGTGAGTGGGGGGAGGCCTACAATGAGCAGTTCTTC. Translation gives CASSEWGEAYNEQFF. The V gene is TRBV10-2, the J gene TRBJ2-1; perhaps TRBD2 as D (6 bases). Per the germline V gene, CDR1 is WSHSY and CDR2 is SAAADI. Trimming pared 1 base from V and 2 bases from J, leaving 9 bases between. CDR3 length: 15 residues.

The chain has TRBV7-3 and TRBJ1-1; D is ambiguous. The CDR3 totals 15 residues. From germline, CDR1 is SGHTA and CDR2 FQGTGA. Trimming pared 5 bases from V and 0 bases from J, leaving 13 bases between. CDR3 amino acids: CASSPQGNLNTEAFF. CDR3 nucleotide sequence: TGTGCCAGCAGCCCACAAGGGAACTTGAACACTGAAGCTTTCTTT.